One and the same sample provided the 7 T cell receptor beta chains below, sequenced in a study of glioma-infiltrating T cells. Amplification of TCR alpha and beta CDR3 regions from RNA used iRepertoire nested multiplex PCR. MiXCR, applied by TCRdb to the multiplex PCR reads, yields one record per CDR3 protein. The sample gives more than 110,000 distinct CDR3 sequences, 35% to 50% of which show up once; around 18% is in the top ten. Source material: glioma tissue, nonneoplastic brain tissue, or PBMCs (not recorded which). The receptor set was obtained from a human donor with low-grade glioma or glioblastoma, undergoing nonglioma brain surgery, or in good health (not recorded which).

This clonotype has more than one count but fewer than ten. The chain is built from TRBV6-1 and TRBJ2-1; 7 bases match TRBD2. With 7 bases clipped from V and 5 bases from J, the junction kept 8 bases outside the gene matches. This CDR3 has 14 residues. The germline CDR1 and CDR2 sequences are MNHNS and SASEGT. CDR3 in amino acids: CASTTAGPNNEQFF. The DNA for the CDR3 is TGTGCCAGCACCACAGCGGGGCCTAACAATGAGCAGTTCTTC.

The V and J genes are TRBV12-3 or TRBV12-4 and TRBJ1-1; no reliable D call. CDR3 size: 14 residues. The V end lost 3 bases, the J end lost 5 bases, and 13 bases lay between the germline ends. The CDR3 region is CASSFSSRATEAFF. As DNA, the CDR3 is TGTGCCAGCAGTTTTTCGTCAAGGGCGACTGAAGCTTTCTTT.

The chain joins TRBV10-3 to TRBJ1-5; 7 bases match TRBD1. Germline assignment: CDR1 ENHRY and CDR2 SYGVKD. With 4 bases clipped from V and 4 bases from J, the junction kept 1 base outside the gene matches. The CDR3 spans 13 residues. This CDR3 is CAISAQGNQPQHF. The CDR3 nucleotides are TGTGCCATCAGTGCACAGGGGAATCAGCCCCAGCATTTT.

The chain couples TRBV12-3 or TRBV12-4 to TRBJ1-2; 7 bases are a match to TRBD1. This CDR3 contains 13 residues. V shed 5 bases, J shed 4 bases, and the junction held 4 bases outside the gene matches. The CDR3 loop is CASSQGTVYGYTF. Written as DNA, the CDR3 is TGTGCCAGCAGTCAGGGGACAGTCTATGGCTACACCTTC.

This clonotype appeared once. Germline is not matched at one junction end, which may reflect a read error. In DNA form, the CDR3 reads TGTGCCAGCAGCTCTCAGGGCTACGATCAGTACTTC. Amino acid sequence: CASSSQGYDQYF. This chain joins TRBV7-2 and TRBJ2-7; the D gene is possibly TRBD1 (5 bases). Germline V gives CDR1 SGHTA, CDR2 FQGNSA. There are 12 residues in the CDR3.

The CDR3 protein is CASSSRWDRGGADTQYF. CDR3 coding DNA: TGTGCCAGCAGTTCTCGTTGGGACAGGGGTGGCGCAGATACGCAGTATTTT. The gene calls are TRBV12-3 or TRBV12-4 and TRBJ2-3; the match to TRBD1 covers 10 bases. V dropped 4 bases and J dropped 4; count of bases not matched to a gene: 11. The CDR3 has 17 amino acids.

This rearrangement joins TRBV2 to TRBJ2-7; D tentatively reads TRBD1 or TRBD2 (5 bases each). V lost 10 bases and J lost 5, with 18 bases in between. Germline V gene sequence: CDR1 SNHLY, CDR2 FYNNEI. The CDR3 spans 13 residues. In DNA, the CDR3 is TGTGCCATGCGACCGGGGACGAGACACGAGCAGTACTTC. Translation: CAMRPGTRHEQYF.